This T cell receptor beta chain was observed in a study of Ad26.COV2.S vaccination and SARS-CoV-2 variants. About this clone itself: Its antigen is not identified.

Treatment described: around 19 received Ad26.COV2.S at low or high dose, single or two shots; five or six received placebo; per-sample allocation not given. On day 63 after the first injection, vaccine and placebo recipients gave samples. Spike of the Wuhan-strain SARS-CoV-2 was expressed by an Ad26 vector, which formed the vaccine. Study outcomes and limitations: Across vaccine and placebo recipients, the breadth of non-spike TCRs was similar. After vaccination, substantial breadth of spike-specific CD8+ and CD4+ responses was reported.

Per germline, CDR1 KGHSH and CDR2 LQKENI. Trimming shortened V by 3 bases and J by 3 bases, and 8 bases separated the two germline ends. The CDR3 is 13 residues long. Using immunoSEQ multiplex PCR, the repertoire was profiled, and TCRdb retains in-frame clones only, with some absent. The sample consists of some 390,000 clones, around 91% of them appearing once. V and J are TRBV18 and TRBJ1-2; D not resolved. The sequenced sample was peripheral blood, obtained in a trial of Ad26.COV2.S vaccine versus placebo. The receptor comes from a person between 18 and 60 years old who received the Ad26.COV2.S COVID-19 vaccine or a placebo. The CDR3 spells CASSPREDYGYTF. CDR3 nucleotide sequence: TGTGCCAGCTCACCTAGGGAGGACTATGGCTACACCTTC.